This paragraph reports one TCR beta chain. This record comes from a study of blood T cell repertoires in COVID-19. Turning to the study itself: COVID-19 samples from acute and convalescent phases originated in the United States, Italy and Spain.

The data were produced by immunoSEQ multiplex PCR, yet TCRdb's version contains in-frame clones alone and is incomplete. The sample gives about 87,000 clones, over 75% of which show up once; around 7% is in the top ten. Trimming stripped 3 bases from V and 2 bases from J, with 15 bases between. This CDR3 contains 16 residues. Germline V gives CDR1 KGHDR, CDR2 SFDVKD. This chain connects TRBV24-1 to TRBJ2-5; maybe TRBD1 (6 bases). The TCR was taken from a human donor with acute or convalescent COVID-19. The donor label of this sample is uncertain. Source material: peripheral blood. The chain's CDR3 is CATSDPGDTRQETQYF. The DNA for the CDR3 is TGTGCCACCAGTGATCCCGGGGACACACGACAAGAGACCCAGTACTTC.